Listed here are 5 T cell receptor beta chains from one sample, sequenced in a study of cytomegalovirus exposure and HLA in healthy donors. PCR amplification relied on 60 Vbeta primers (plus 13 Jbeta primers). Libraries were prepared by immunoSEQ multiplex PCR; TCRdb keeps only in-frame clonotypes and omits some of them. Among about 120,000 clones listed, around 77% were seen once. Sequences were obtained from PBMCs. The receptor source for this set is a middle-aged man in good health and CMV-seropositive.

CDR3 residues: CASSQVAGMNTGELFF. The CDR3 DNA sequence: TGTGCCAGCAGCCAAGTGGCGGGAATGAACACCGGGGAGCTGTTTTTT. The rearrangement joins TRBV14 to TRBJ2-2, with a tentative D call TRBD2 (6 bases). Germline V gene lookup returns CDR1 SGHDN and CDR2 FVKESK. With 1 base removed from V and 1 base from J, the gap between germline ends came to 10 bases. CDR3 length: 16 amino acids.

This chain connects TRBV11-2 to TRBJ2-7; D unresolved. Germline CDR1 SGHAT, CDR2 FQNNGV. The CDR3 spans 12 residues. V dropped 0 bases and J dropped 5 bases, with 5 bases sitting between them. CDR3 loop: CASSLDRNEQYF. The DNA of the CDR3 is TGTGCCAGCAGCTTAGACAGGAACGAGCAGTACTTC.

The V call is TRBV5-1, the J call TRBJ2-1; 7 bases are shared with TRBD1. The germline V gene encodes CDR1 SGHRS and CDR2 YFSETQ. J lost 5 bases, V lost 2 bases, and 4 bases had no gene match. This CDR3 spans 14 amino acids. CDR3 loop: CASSLMGQNNEQFF. In DNA, the CDR3 is TGCGCCAGCAGCTTAATGGGACAGAACAATGAGCAGTTCTTC. Together with reference TRBV5-1 and TRBJ2-1, the CDR3 gives the full variable domain: KAGVTQTPRYLIKTRGQQVTLSCSPISGHRSVSWYQQTPGQGLQFLFEYFSETQRNKGNFPGRFSGRQFSNSRSEMNVSTLELGDSALYLCASSLMGQNNEQFFGPGTRLTVL.

V gene TRBV29-1 combines with J gene TRBJ2-5, with TRBD1 matching over 10 bases. The germline CDR1 and CDR2 sequences are SQVTM and ANQGSEA. The CDR3 is 13 amino acids. The junction had 4 bases not matched to a gene; V was cut back by 7 bases and J by 2 bases. The chain's CDR3 is CSAGQGRQETQYF. The CDR3 bases are TGCAGCGCGGGACAGGGGCGTCAAGAGACCCAGTACTTC.

The genes are TRBV4-3 and TRBJ2-7; TRBD1 is a possible D gene (5 bases). Germline V lookup: CDR1 LGHNA, CDR2 YSLEER. With 3 bases removed from V and 6 bases from J, the gap between germline ends came to 12 bases. This CDR3 region has 13 residues. The CDR3 DNA reads as TGCGCCAGCAGCCAGGGGTGGGGCGGCGAGCAGTACTTC. It specifies CASSQGWGGEQYF.